The present T cell receptor beta chain was sequenced within a study of spatial heterogeneity in lung cancer. Findings and limits, study-wide: Ubiquitous, expanded tumor-derived TCRs were more frequently observed in blood at resection than at follow-up.

This clonotype was seen at least ten times. What it recognizes is unknown. The V end was cut by 5 bases, the J end by 6 bases, with 14 bases between. This CDR3 is built from 14 residues. Germline V gene data show CDR1 as SSHAT and CDR2 as FNYEAQ (reference sequence). The presence of a unique molecular identifier marked each TCR cDNA molecule. Each CDR3 protein is one row after TCRdb ran MiXCR on the 5' RACE reads. This sample has about 60,000 distinct CDR3 sequences; roughly 7.9% occur once, and the top ten carry around 16%. The time point was: sample taken at primary tumor resection. Material for sequencing was whole RNA from tumor, nontumor lung or frozen PBMC, left unsorted. Untreated early-stage non-small cell lung cancer patients, 65 to 90 in total, were the donors.

This clonotype was obtained from a female donor with early-stage non-small cell lung cancer. The specimen was PBMCs, collected at surgery. The chain carries TRBV7-7 and TRBJ2-1; D uncertain. The CDR3 coding sequence is TGTGCCAGCAGCCCGGTCGCAGCCCCCAATGAGCAGTTCTTC. Protein: CASSPVAAPNEQFF.